This TCR beta chain came from a study of blood T cell repertoires in COVID-19. Study-wide background: Acute and convalescent COVID-19 specimens originated in the United States, Italy and Spain. From T cells, B-cell-depleted T cells, or PBMCs came the material, which was cDNA or gDNA.

Authors' processing steps: For nucleated cells, counts were estimated from reference gene primer amplification. Sequenced by immunoSEQ multiplex PCR; TCRdb stores in-frame clones only, minus some. V, J and clone size are taken as reported in that table, and D and trimming were inferred from the DNA itself. The sample has roughly 150,000 clones, 87% seen once. The length of the CDR3 is 14 residues. From germline, CDR1 is MNHEY and CDR2 SVGAGI. V dropped 6 bases and J dropped 3; count of bases not matched to a gene: 2. This clone has just one count. The V call is TRBV6-5, the J call TRBJ2-2, with 9 bases identical to TRBD2. Sequencing input: peripheral blood. The source of this sequence is a man older than 75 with acute or convalescent COVID-19. CDR3 amino acids: CASRRGGYTGELFF. The DNA of the CDR3 is TGTGCCAGCAGGCGGGGGGGATACACCGGGGAGCTGTTTTTT.